A selection of T cell receptor beta chains follows, all from one sample in a study of cytomegalovirus exposure and HLA in healthy donors. Assay: immunoSEQ multiplex PCR; the TCRdb copy retains only in-frame clones and omits some. The data show about 100,000 clones, roughly three quarters seen once. The sample taken for sequencing was PBMCs. These receptors were taken from a female donor in good health and CMV-seropositive. CDR3s include the opening cysteine and the closing phenylalanine or tryptophan. A D gene is named only where the DNA matches it firmly. Clone size is given for some rows only: seen once, a few or many times, or a class if the clone is expanded.

v_call	clone_size	d_call	j_call	cdr3_nt	cdr3_aa
TRBV7-8	.	.	TRBJ2-2	TGTGCCAGCAGCCGGATGGCAGGGGCCATCTCCGGGGAGCTGTTTTTT	CASSRMAGAISGELFF
TRBV27	.	TRBD1	TRBJ2-7	TGTGCCAGCAGTTTCGGGGGACAGGGAAAAGGCTGGGTAGCGTACGAGCAGTACTTC	CASSFGGQGKGWVAYEQYF
TRBV7-9	.	.	TRBJ2-3	TGTGCCAGCAGCAACCTAATCTCTAGCACAGATACGCAGTATTTT	CASSNLISSTDTQYF
TRBV7-2	few	TRBD2	TRBJ2-3	TGTGCCAGCAGCCCGGTGGGACTAGCGGGGAGGATTAGCACAGATACGCAGTATTTT	CASSPVGLAGRISTDTQYF
TRBV6-7	.	TRBD2	TRBJ2-5	TGTGCCAGCACCGTAGCGGGAGGTCTCCAAGAGACCCAGTACTTC	CASTVAGGLQETQYF
TRBV19	.	TRBD2	TRBJ2-1	TGTGCCAGTAGTATAGATGGGACTAGCGGGAGAGTCGATGAGCAGTTCTTC	CASSIDGTSGRVDEQFF
TRBV30	.	.	TRBJ2-3	TGTGCCTGGGCCGGGGAGGCGGGGCCTCGGGATACGCAGTATTTT	CAWAGEAGPRDTQYF
TRBV5-1	.	TRBD2	TRBJ2-7	TGCGCCAGCAGTCGGGGACTAGCGGGAGGGGACCACGAGCAGTACTTC	CASSRGLAGGDHEQYF
TRBV11-2	.	.	TRBJ1-2	TGTGCCAGCAGCAGCGGACGAAACTATGGCTACACCTTC	CASSSGRNYGYTF
TRBV7-2	few	TRBD2	TRBJ2-1	TGTGCCAGCAGCTTAACTAGCGGGGGGGCCAATGAGCAGTTCTTC	CASSLTSGGANEQFF
TRBV7-9	.	.	TRBJ2-3	TGTGCCAGCAGCCTAGAGGGACTTTTCACAGATACGCAGTATTTT	CASSLEGLFTDTQYF
TRBV5-5	.	.	TRBJ1-1	TGTGCCAGCAGCCCCCAACAGGGAATTAGGAACACTGAAGCTTTCTTT	CASSPQQGIRNTEAFF
TRBV19	.	.	TRBJ2-5	TGTGCCAGTAGCCCGGACTCAGAAGAGACCCAGTACTTC	CASSPDSEETQYF
TRBV5-6	.	.	TRBJ2-7	TGTGCCAGCAGCCGGGACTCTTTCTCCTACGAGCAGTACTTC	CASSRDSFSYEQYF
TRBV18	.	.	TRBJ2-3	TGTGCCAGCTCACCACCCGTCGGGAGTAGCGGCACAGATACGCAGTATTTT	CASSPPVGSSGTDTQYF
TRBV7-2	once	TRBD1	TRBJ1-1	TGTGCCAGCAGCTTATCCGGGACAGTGAACACTGAAGCTTTCTTT	CASSLSGTVNTEAFF
TRBV30	.	.	TRBJ1-6	TGTGCCTGGAGTGTACGGGAAGCAACACCCCTCCACTTT	CAWSVREATPLHF
TRBV6-1	.	.	TRBJ2-1	TGTGCCAGCAACCAGGGCGGCCGGTCCTACAATGAGCAGTTCTTC	CASNQGGRSYNEQFF
TRBV9	.	TRBD1	TRBJ2-5	TGTGCCAGCAACTTACAGGGGAGAGAGACCCAGTACTTC	CASNLQGRETQYF
TRBV28	.	.	TRBJ1-1	TGTGCCAGCACTGCAATGAACACTAAAGCTTTCTTT	CASTAMNTKAFF
TRBV7-2	.	.	TRBJ2-3	TGTGCCAGCAGCCGCGGCCCGCAACCAGATACGCAGTATTTT	CASSRGPQPDTQYF
TRBV30	.	.	TRBJ1-1	TGTGCCTGGAGTGCCCAGGGCCGGAACACTGAAGCTTTCTTT	CAWSAQGRNTEAFF
TRBV11-2	.	TRBD2	TRBJ2-2	TGTGCCAGCAGCTGGCTAGCGGGAACCGGGGAGCTGTTTTTT	CASSWLAGTGELFF
TRBV7-2	few	TRBD2	TRBJ2-3	TGTGCCAGCAGCTTACAGGGACTAGCGGGGCTCGCGCAGTATTTT	CASSLQGLAGLAQYF
TRBV7-9	.	.	TRBJ1-1	TGTGCCAGCAGCTTAGCCCAGGGGAGCACTGAAGCTTTCTTT	CASSLAQGSTEAFF
TRBV2	few	.	TRBJ2-7	TGTGCCAGCAGTGAAGCAGGTCCGGGGACACCCTACGAGCAGTACTTC	CASSEAGPGTPYEQYF
TRBV19	.	.	TRBJ2-1	TGTGCCTCAGGGACACAGTACAATGAGCAGTTCTTC	CASGTQYNEQFF
TRBV9	.	.	TRBJ2-5	TGTGCCAGCAGCGTACTGCCCGGACAGCTAGAGACCCAGTACTTC	CASSVLPGQLETQYF
TRBV7-6	once	.	TRBJ1-2	TGTGCCAGCAGCTCGCGGAGGGCCACTAACTATGGCTACACCTTC	CASSSRRATNYGYTF
TRBV7-2	.	.	TRBJ1-6	TGTGCCAGCAGCCCGCTACAGGTCTATAATTCACCCCTCCACTTT	CASSPLQVYNSPLHF
TRBV7-9	few	TRBD2	TRBJ2-5	TGTGCCAGCAGCCAACCGGGACTAGCGGGAGGCCTGGAGACCCAGTACTTC	CASSQPGLAGGLETQYF
TRBV5-1	.	TRBD2	TRBJ2-3	TGCGCCAGCAGCTGGGAGACTAGCGGGGGCCCCACAGATACGCAGTATTTT	CASSWETSGGPTDTQYF
TRBV11-2	.	.	TRBJ2-7	TGTGCCAGCAGCTTGGCACCAGGAGGCGCCTACGAGCAGTACTTC	CASSLAPGGAYEQYF